One sample yielded the 31 T cell receptor beta chains listed below, sequenced in a study of tumor-infiltrating lymphocytes in localized non-small cell lung cancer. Here immunoSEQ multiplex PCR was the method, and the copy in TCRdb shows in-frame clones only, minus some. The sample records about 4,000 clones, approximately 70% being singletons. The sequenced sample consisted of uninvolved lung tissue not adjacent to the tumor. Every receptor here comes from a human donor with non-small cell lung cancer.

Note on this clone: Other nucleotide sequences in the sample specify the same CDR3. This chain joins TRBV6-1 and TRBJ1-1; the match to TRBD1 covers 10 bases. This CDR3 has 14 residues. V trimming: 4 bases; J trimming: 5 bases; junction bases outside the gene matches: 4. Germline values: CDR1 MNHNS, CDR2 SASEGT. Here the CDR3 reads CASSADRGDTEAFF. CDR3 DNA sequence: TGTGCCAGCAGTGCGGACAGGGGGGATACTGAAGCTTTCTTT.

V and J are TRBV13 and TRBJ2-7; D could derive from TRBD1 or TRBD2 (5 bases each). Trimming took off 5 bases at V and 3 bases at J, with 11 bases between the two ends. Per the germline V gene, CDR1 is PRHDT and CDR2 is FYEKMQ (reference sequence). The CDR3 covers 13 residues. This CDR3 is CASSARDLYEQYF. CDR3 nucleotide sequence: TGTGCCAGCAGCGCTCGGGACCTCTACGAGCAGTACTTC.

A single count supports this clone. The rearrangement joins TRBV19 to TRBJ1-2; TRBD1 matches at 8 bases. V shed 8 bases and J 7 bases; nucleotides not matched to a gene: 6. The CDR3 contains 12 residues. The V gene's germline CDR1 is LNHDA and CDR2 SQIVND (reference sequence). In DNA, the CDR3 is TGTGCCAGTCGCGACAGGGGTCGTGGCTACACCTTC. It encodes CASRDRGRGYTF.

The chain joins TRBV28 to TRBJ2-1, with 7 bases lining up with TRBD1. J was trimmed by 1 base and V by 6 bases; bases with no gene match: 9. The CDR3 is 16 amino acids. Per the germline V gene, CDR1 is MDHEN and CDR2 is SYDVKM. As DNA, the CDR3 is TGTGCCAGCAGAGAAAGGGGGCGAGGATCCTACAATGAGCAGTTCTTC. Protein: CASRERGRGSYNEQFF.

The chain combines TRBV5-6 with TRBJ1-4; 7 bases are shared with TRBD1. Germline CDR1 SGHDT, CDR2 YYEEEE. V was pared by 4 bases and J by 1 base, with 4 bases of the junction left unmatched. The CDR3 spans 15 residues. The CDR3 spells CASSLWDRTNEKLFF. Here the CDR3 DNA reads TGTGCCAGCAGCCTGTGGGACAGAACTAATGAAAAACTGTTTTTT.

This clone came up a few times. This chain uses TRBV25-1 with TRBJ2-1, with 8 bases identical to TRBD2. The germline CDR1 and CDR2 sequences are MGHDK and SYGVNS. CDR3 length: 14 residues. Trimming at V came to 6 bases and at J to 8 bases, leaving 9 bases not matched to a gene. The chain's CDR3 is CASRQAGGPHEQFF. Written as DNA, the CDR3 is TGTGCCAGCAGGCAGGCGGGGGGCCCCCATGAGCAGTTCTTC.

This chain joins TRBV19 and TRBJ1-1, with D possibly matching TRBD1 (5 bases). Germline-derived CDR1 and CDR2 are LNHDA and SQIVND (reference sequence). V was clipped by 7 bases and J by 0 bases, with 12 bases between them. The CDR3 has 14 residues. The CDR3 loop is CASTPGLMNTEAFF. The CDR3 bases are TGTGCCAGTACGCCGGGACTGATGAACACTGAAGCTTTCTTT. The whole variable domain, filled in from reference TRBV19 and TRBJ1-1, reads DGGITQSPKYLFRKEGQNVTLSCEQNLNHDAMYWYRQDPGQGLRLIYYSQIVNDFQKGDIAEGYSVSREKKESFPLTVTSAQKNPTAFYLCASTPGLMNTEAFFGQGTRLTVV.

V usage is TRBV7-2 and J usage is TRBJ1-5; D is unclear. Germline CDR1 is SGHTA and CDR2 is FQGNSA. The V end was cut by 1 base, the J end by 6 bases, with 16 bases between. This CDR3 is 16 amino acids long. The chain's CDR3 is CASSLGLGLNRQPQHF. The DNA of the CDR3 is TGTGCCAGCAGCTTAGGGCTGGGATTGAACCGTCAGCCCCAGCATTTT.

This clone was counted between two and nine times. The chain combines TRBV6-6 with TRBJ1-2; no firm D call. The CDR3 is made up of 14 amino acids. V gave up 11 bases and J gave up 7 bases, with 23 bases separating them. Germline CDR1 MNHNY, CDR2 SVGAGI (reference sequence). The CDR3 nucleotides read TGTGCCGCCTCAATCGAAGGTTCTTTGGGTGGCTACACCTTC. This sequence encodes CAASIEGSLGGYTF.

V is TRBV10-3 and J is TRBJ2-7; TRBD1 aligns across 8 bases. V was clipped by 7 bases and J by 4 bases; unmatched bases: 6. Germline loops: CDR1 ENHRY, CDR2 SYGVKD. The CDR3 consists of 13 residues. The CDR3 here is CAITADREYEQYF. CDR3 DNA sequence: TGTGCCATCACCGCGGACAGGGAATACGAGCAGTACTTC.

The rearrangement uses TRBV7-6 and TRBJ1-4; the D gene is possibly TRBD1 (5 bases). CDR1 and CDR2 from the germline V gene are SGHVS and FNYEAQ. V lost 5 bases and J lost 0, with 13 bases in between. This CDR3 is 16 amino acids long. The CDR3: CASSGLGGSTNEKLFF. The DNA for the CDR3 is TGTGCCAGCAGCGGACTCGGGGGTTCAACTAATGAAAAACTGTTTTTT. Variable domain in full (rest from reference TRBV7-6 and TRBJ1-4): GAGVSQSPRYKVTKRGQDVALRCDPISGHVSLYWYRQALGQGPEFLTYFNYEAQQDKSGLPNDRFSAERPEGSISTLTIQRTEQRDSAMYRCASSGLGGSTNEKLFFGSGTQLSVL.

The genes are TRBV6-6 and TRBJ2-4; possible D gene TRBD2, 7 bases. CDR3 length: 16 amino acids. Trimming shortened V by 6 bases and J by 1 base, and 16 bases separated the two germline ends. CDR1 and CDR2 from the germline V gene are MNHNY and SVGAGI (reference sequence). CDR3 amino acids: CASSATGGGAKNIQYF. CDR3 coding DNA: TGTGCCAGCAGCGCAACGGGGGGCGGGGCCAAAAACATTCAGTACTTC.

This chain uses TRBV19 with TRBJ2-3; 13 bases map to TRBD2. Trimming removed 4 bases from V and 6 bases from J; junction bases left unmatched: 7. Germline lookup yields CDR1 LNHDA and CDR2 SQIVND (reference sequence). The CDR3 totals 16 residues. This chain's CDR3 is CASSKRTSGGPDTQYF. The DNA of the CDR3 is TGTGCCAGTAGTAAAAGGACTAGCGGGGGCCCGGATACGCAGTATTTT.

This clone appeared once. The chain uses TRBV6-4 and TRBJ1-2; 8 nucleotides align to TRBD1. The CDR3 runs 15 residues. With 2 bases clipped from V and 3 bases from J, the junction kept 5 bases outside the gene matches. Germline-derived CDR1 and CDR2 are MRHNA and SNTAGT. CDR3 sequence reads: CASSDPRGPHYGYTF. In DNA form, the CDR3 reads TGTGCCAGCAGTGACCCCAGGGGGCCCCACTATGGCTACACCTTC.

This clone is classed as medium-sized. The V and J genes are TRBV18 and TRBJ2-2, with 8 bases fitting TRBD1. The germline V gene has CDR1 KGHSH and CDR2 LQKENI. V shed 2 bases and J 4 bases; nucleotides not matched to a gene: 6. There are 16 residues in the CDR3. The CDR3 DNA follows: TGTGCCAGCTCACCAACCGGACAGGGAGGCACCGGGGAGCTGTTTTTT. As protein: CASSPTGQGGTGELFF.

The V call is TRBV19, the J call TRBJ2-3, with 8 positions matching TRBD1. Unmatched junction bases numbered 22, after V lost 9 bases and J lost 2 bases. This CDR3 comprises 19 residues. CDR1 is LNHDA and CDR2 is SQIVND in the germline V gene (reference sequence). CDR3 DNA sequence: TGTGCCAGCAGCGCAGCGTGGGGGACAGGCAACCTACTCACAGATACGCAGTATTTT. Its translation is CASSAAWGTGNLLTDTQYF.

V usage is TRBV10-3 and J usage is TRBJ1-2; D might be TRBD1 (6 bases). Germline assignment: CDR1 ENHRY and CDR2 SYGVKD. The CDR3 runs 13 residues. Deletions cut 3 bases from V and 5 bases from J, with 10 bases between. CDR3 region: CAISEGQQYGYTF. The DNA of the CDR3 is TGTGCCATCAGTGAAGGACAGCAGTATGGCTACACCTTC.

The V gene is TRBV29-1, the J gene TRBJ1-4; tentatively, D is TRBD1 (6 bases). V lost 7 bases and J lost 7, with 13 bases in between. Per germline, CDR1 SQVTM and CDR2 ANQGSEA. This CDR3 spans 12 amino acids. The CDR3 DNA sequence: TGCAGCGCTATACAGGGTGTTGAAAAACTGTTTTTT. This encodes CSAIQGVEKLFF.

The chain employs TRBV27 and TRBJ2-3, with 8 bases aligning to TRBD1. Germline CDR1 reads MNHEY; CDR2 reads SMNVEV (reference sequence). V gave up 7 bases and J gave up 3 bases; unmatched junction bases: 6. CDR3 length equals 14 residues. CDR3 region: CASTSTGATDTQYF. In DNA form, the CDR3 reads TGTGCCAGCACCTCGACAGGGGCAACAGATACGCAGTATTTT.

Only one count was recorded for this clone. The chain uses TRBV28 and TRBJ1-2; D might be TRBD1 (5 bases). CDR1 and CDR2 (germline): MDHEN, SYDVKM. The CDR3 covers 15 residues. V was trimmed by 6 bases and J by 2 bases, leaving 16 bases between them. The CDR3 region is CASSPRGRKNYGYTF. CDR3 DNA: TGTGCCAGCAGCCCTCGGGGACGGAAAAACTATGGCTACACCTTC.

This clone has only a few counts. The V and J genes are TRBV10-3 and TRBJ1-4; 7 bases match TRBD1. Losses at the gene ends were 6 bases for V and 6 bases for J; bases not matched to a gene: 4. The length of the CDR3 is 13 residues. Germline V gene data show CDR1 as ENHRY and CDR2 as SYGVKD. CDR3 DNA: TGTGCCATCAGGGGACAGCCACATGAAAAACTGTTTTTT. Amino acids: CAIRGQPHEKLFF.

The chain combines TRBV4-3 with TRBJ1-1; 9 bases agree with TRBD1. With 0 bases clipped from V and 4 bases from J, the junction kept 6 bases outside the gene matches. The CDR3 totals 16 residues. The germline CDR1 and CDR2 sequences are LGHNA and YSLEER. CDR3 DNA: TGCGCCAGCAGCCAAGATGACTTGACAGGGGGCACTGAAGCTTTCTTT. It encodes CASSQDDLTGGTEAFF.

The chain is built from TRBV7-6 and TRBJ1-4; D gene ambiguous. The V and J ends lost 1 base and 3 bases respectively, with 3 bases between them. In germline, CDR1 is SGHVS, CDR2 FNYEAQ. The CDR3 length is 13 residues. The DNA of the CDR3 is TGTGCCAGCAGCTTAGAAGCTAATGAAAAACTGTTTTTT. Its protein product is CASSLEANEKLFF.

The J gene is TRBJ2-7, the V gene TRBV7-9; tentative D call: TRBD1 (5 bases). CDR1 SEHNR and CDR2 FQNEAQ come from the germline V gene (reference sequence). The CDR3 consists of 15 residues. Trimming removed 4 bases from V and 2 bases from J, with 15 bases in between. CDR3 in amino acids: CASSSAGMKPYEQYF. CDR3 bases: TGTGCCAGCAGCTCGGCAGGGATGAAGCCCTACGAGCAGTACTTC. The variable domain in full, completed from reference TRBV7-9 and TRBJ2-7, reads DTGVSQNPRHKITKRGQNVTFRCDPISEHNRLYWYRQTLGQGPEFLTYFQNEAQLEKSRLLSDRFSAERPKGSFSTLEIQRTEQGDSAMYLCASSSAGMKPYEQYFGPGTRLTVT.

The gene calls are TRBV4-2 and TRBJ2-2, with 8 bases matching TRBD1. V lost 0 bases, J lost 7 bases, and 4 bases stayed unmatched. Germline values: CDR1 LGHNA, CDR2 YNFKEQ. CDR3 length: 15 amino acids. CDR3 bases: TGTGCCAGCAGCCAAGAGGGACAGGTCGGCGGGGAGCTGTTTTTT. Translating it yields CASSQEGQVGGELFF.

The rearrangement uses TRBV30 and TRBJ2-3; 12 positions agree with TRBD2. CDR1 is GTSNPN and CDR2 is SVGIG in the germline V gene (reference sequence). The CDR3 totals 15 residues. V lost 3 bases, J lost 4 bases, and 5 bases stayed unmatched. CDR3 nucleotide sequence: TGTGCCTGGAGCAGTCTAGCGGGGGGGGCAGATACGCAGTATTTT. Its translation is CAWSSLAGGADTQYF. The full variable domain, rest sourced from reference TRBV30 and TRBJ2-3, is SQTIHQWPATLVQPVGSPLSLECTVEGTSNPNLYWYRQAAGRGLQLLFYSVGIGQISSEVPQNLSASRPQDRQFILSSKKLLLSDSGFYLCAWSSLAGGADTQYFGPGTRLTVL.

On this clone: This sample also contains other DNA sequences that code for the same CDR3. The chain recombines TRBV5-6 with TRBJ2-1, with 12 bases identical to TRBD2. In germline, CDR1 is SGHDT, CDR2 YYEEEE. This CDR3 region has 19 residues. J gave up 0 bases and V 3 bases, and 10 bases lay outside the gene matches. The CDR3 loop reads CASSSPPSGGASSYNEQFF. The CDR3 DNA is TGTGCCAGCAGCTCCCCCCCTAGCGGGGGGGCGAGCTCCTACAATGAGCAGTTCTTC.

The genes are TRBV4-3 and TRBJ2-7; D may be TRBD1 or TRBD2 (5 bases each). There are 15 residues in the CDR3. In germline, CDR1 is LGHNA, CDR2 YSLEER. Trimming stripped 1 base from V and 0 bases from J, with 10 bases between. The chain's CDR3 is CASSQGVGDSYEQYF. In nucleotides, the CDR3 is TGCGCCAGCAGCCAAGGTGTGGGGGACTCCTACGAGCAGTACTTC.

The genes are TRBV1 and TRBJ2-1; TRBD2 is the table's D call, not checked against the DNA. TRBV1 is classified as a pseudogene. The CDR3 is 18 residues long. The CDR3 is CTSSQVIPSGGRYNEQFF. The CDR3 nucleotides are TGCACCAGCAGCCAAGTAATTCCTAGCGGGGGCCGATACAATGAGCAGTTCTTC.

The rearrangement joins TRBV14 to TRBJ1-3, with no clear D. V was shortened by 1 base and J by 0 bases, with 10 bases between the two germline ends. This CDR3 comprises 16 residues. From germline, CDR1 is SGHDN and CDR2 FVKESK. CDR3 coding DNA: TGTGCCAGCAGCCAAGTTCCCTCGCACTCTGGAAACACCATATATTTT. It yields the protein CASSQVPSHSGNTIYF.

The chain employs TRBV5-6 and TRBJ2-2, with D perhaps matching TRBD1 (6 bases). Between the trimmed V and J ends, which lost 4 bases and 6 bases, there was a span of 19 bases. The CDR3 has 16 residues. CDR1 and CDR2 (germline): SGHDT, YYEEEE. DNA of the CDR3: TGTGCCAGCAGCGCCCCCCGGGACACGTTATCCGGGGAGCTGTTTTTT. It encodes CASSAPRDTLSGELFF.